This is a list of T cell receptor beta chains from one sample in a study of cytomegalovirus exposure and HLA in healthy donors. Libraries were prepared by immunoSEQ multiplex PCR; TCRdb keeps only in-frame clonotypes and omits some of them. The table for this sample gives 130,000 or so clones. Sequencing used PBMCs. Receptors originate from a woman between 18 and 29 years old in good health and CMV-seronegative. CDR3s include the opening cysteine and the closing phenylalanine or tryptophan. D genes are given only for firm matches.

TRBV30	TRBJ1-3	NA	CASTYRDNSGNTIYF	TGTGCCTCCACTTACAGGGACAACTCTGGAAACACCATATATTTT
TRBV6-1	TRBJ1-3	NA	CASSADSSGNTIYF	TGTGCCAGCAGCGCTGACAGCTCTGGAAACACCATATATTTT
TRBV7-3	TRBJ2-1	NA	CASSFGGNSYNEQFF	TGTGCCAGCAGCTTTGGCGGGAACTCCTACAATGAGCAGTTCTTC
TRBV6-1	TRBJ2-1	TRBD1	CASSSGQGVLNEQFF	TGTGCCAGCAGTAGCGGACAGGGGGTTCTCAATGAGCAGTTCTTC
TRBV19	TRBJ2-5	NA	CASSINGQGKGTQYF	TGTGCCAGTAGTATAAACGGCCAGGGAAAAGGGACCCAGTACTTC
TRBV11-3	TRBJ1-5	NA	CASSLGQWSNQPQHF	TGTGCCAGCAGCTTAGGACAGTGGAGCAATCAGCCCCAGCATTTT
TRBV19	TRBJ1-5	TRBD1	CASKGRGQQSNQPQHF	TGTGCCAGTAAAGGGCGGGGACAGCAAAGCAATCAGCCCCAGCATTTT
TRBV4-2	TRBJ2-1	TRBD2	CASSQGLAGWGSYNEQFF	TGTGCCAGCAGCCAGGGACTAGCGGGATGGGGGTCCTACAATGAGCAGTTCTTC
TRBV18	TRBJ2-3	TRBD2	CASSPSLAALGTDTQYF	TGTGCCAGCTCACCCTCTCTAGCGGCGCTAGGCACAGATACGCAGTATTTT
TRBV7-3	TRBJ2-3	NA	CASSTQGSVVGTDTQYF	TGTGCCAGCAGCACCCAAGGGAGCGTTGTGGGCACAGATACGCAGTATTTT
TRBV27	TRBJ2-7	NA	CASSPAGGVSYEQYF	TGTGCCAGCTCTCCAGCGGGCGGGGTAAGCTACGAGCAGTACTTC
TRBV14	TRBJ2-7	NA	CASSQAGTASSYEQYF	TGTGCCAGCAGCCAAGCCGGGACTGCGAGCTCCTACGAGCAGTACTTC
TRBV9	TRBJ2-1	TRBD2	CASSVGTSNNEQFF	TGTGCCAGCAGCGTAGGGACTAGCAACAATGAGCAGTTCTTC
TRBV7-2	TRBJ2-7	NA	CASSLVGSSYEQYF	TGTGCCAGCAGCTTAGTTGGCTCCTCCTACGAGCAGTACTTC
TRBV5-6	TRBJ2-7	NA	CASSPPLDSSYEQYF	TGTGCCAGCAGCCCTCCCCTGGACAGTTCCTACGAGCAGTACTTC
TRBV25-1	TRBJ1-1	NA	CASSELHSRTESFF	TGTGCCAGCAGTGAACTTCATTCTCGAACCGAGTCTTTCTTT
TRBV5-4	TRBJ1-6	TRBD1	CASSFTTGARNSPLHF	TGTGCCAGCAGCTTTACGACAGGGGCCCGTAATTCACCCCTCCACTTT
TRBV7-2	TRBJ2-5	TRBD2	CASSGETSGRFEETQYF	TGTGCCAGCAGCGGAGAAACTAGCGGGAGGTTTGAAGAGACCCAGTACTTC
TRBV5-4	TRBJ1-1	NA	CASSLVQQNTEAFF	TGTGCCAGCAGCTTGGTTCAACAGAACACTGAAGCTTTCTTT
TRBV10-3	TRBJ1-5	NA	CAASGDGGNQPQHF	TGTGCGGCATCGGGCGACGGGGGGAATCAGCCCCAGCATTTT
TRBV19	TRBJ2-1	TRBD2	CASSELASGRNEQFF	TGTGCCAGTAGTGAACTTGCTAGCGGGAGGAATGAGCAGTTCTTC
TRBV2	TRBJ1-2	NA	CASRGPAWGYTF	TGTGCCAGCAGGGGGCCGGCTTGGGGCTACACCTTC
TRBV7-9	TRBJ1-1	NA	CASSLAGDTEAFF	TGTGCCAGCAGTTTGGCGGGGGACACTGAAGCTTTCTTT
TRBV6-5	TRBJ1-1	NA	CASSYSRENTEAFF	TGTGCCAGCAGTTACTCGCGGGAGAACACTGAAGCTTTCTTT
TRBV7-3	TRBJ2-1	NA	CASGALGGRGEQFF	TGTGCCAGCGGCGCATTAGGGGGTAGGGGTGAGCAGTTCTTC
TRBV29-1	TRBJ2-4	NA	CSAATDLAKNIQYF	TGCAGCGCCGCGACAGACCTAGCCAAAAACATTCAGTACTTC
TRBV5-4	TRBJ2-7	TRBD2	CASSLYGGRSYEQYF	TGTGCCAGCAGCTTGTATGGCGGGAGGTCCTACGAGCAGTACTTC
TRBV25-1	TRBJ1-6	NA	CASSESGWGQGSNSPLHF	TGTGCCAGCAGTGAATCGGGTTGGGGCCAGGGCAGTAATTCACCCCTCCACTTT
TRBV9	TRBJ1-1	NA	CASSVSEFMNTEAFF	TGTGCCAGCAGCGTAAGTGAGTTTATGAACACTGAAGCTTTCTTT
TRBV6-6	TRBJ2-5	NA	CASSPGETQYF	TGTGCCAGCAGTCCGGGGGAGACCCAGTACTTC
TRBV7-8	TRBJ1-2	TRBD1	CASSFSGQGLSYGYTF	TGTGCCAGCAGCTTTTCCGGACAGGGTTTAAGCTATGGCTACACCTTC
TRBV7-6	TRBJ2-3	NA	CASSLQGPNTQYF	TGTGCCAGCAGCTTACAGGGTCCGAATACGCAGTATTTT
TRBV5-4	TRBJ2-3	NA	CASSLILSTDTQYF	TGTGCCAGCAGCTTGATACTATCCACAGATACGCAGTATTTT
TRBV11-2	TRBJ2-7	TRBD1	CASSLSQGVREQYF	TGTGCCAGCAGCTTAAGCCAGGGGGTACGCGAGCAGTACTTC
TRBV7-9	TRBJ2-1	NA	CASESEQFF	TGTGCCAGCGAGAGCGAGCAGTTCTTC
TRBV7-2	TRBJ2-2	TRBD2	CASSLASGNTGELFF	TGTGCCAGCAGCTTAGCTAGCGGGAATACCGGGGAGCTGTTTTTT
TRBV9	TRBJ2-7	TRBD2	CASSFREGEKPYEQYF	TGTGCCAGCAGCTTCCGGGAGGGGGAGAAGCCGTACGAGCAGTACTTC
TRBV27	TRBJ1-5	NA	CASSQRGGPRGNQPQHF	TGTGCCAGCAGTCAGAGAGGAGGGCCAAGGGGCAATCAGCCCCAGCATTTT
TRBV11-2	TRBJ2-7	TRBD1	CASGKTPGTGFYEQYF	TGTGCCAGCGGCAAAACCCCGGGGACAGGGTTTTACGAGCAGTACTTC
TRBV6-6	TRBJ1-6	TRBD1	CASSYQRDRGSPLHF	TGTGCCAGCAGTTATCAACGGGACAGGGGTTCACCCCTCCACTTT